This T cell receptor beta chain was identified during a study of immune cell composition in non-small cell lung cancer. Trimming took off 0 bases at V and 9 bases at J, with 10 bases between the two ends. The germline gives CDR1 SGHNT, CDR2 YYREEE (reference sequence). The CDR3 has 13 residues. This clone was seen only a few times. TCRdb keeps only in-frame clones here, not all; method: immunoSEQ multiplex PCR. The sample holds about 3,100 clones; around three quarters are singletons and the top ten take 9.5% to 15%. Normal lung was sampled as far from the tumour as possible, at least 3 cm. V usage is TRBV5-4 and J usage is TRBJ2-1, with unresolved D. The receptor was derived from a human donor with non-small cell lung cancer. The donor label of this sample is uncertain. Input material: non-adjacent lung tissue. The DNA of the CDR3 is TGTGCCAGCAGCTTGGACCTTTATAGTGAGCAGTTCTTC. Its protein is CASSLDLYSEQFF. The full variable domain, rest sourced from reference TRBV5-4 and TRBJ2-1, is ETGVTQSPTHLIKTRGQQVTLRCSSQSGHNTVSWYQQALGQGPQFIFQYYREEENGRGNFPPRFSGLQFPNYSSELNVNALELDDSALYLCASSLDLYSEQFFGPGTRLTVL.